Shown below are 10 T cell receptor beta chains from a single sample sequenced in a study of CD8+ T cells in alopecia areata. cDNA prepared by RNA extraction and subsequent reverse transcription served as the template for sequencing. Some clones are missing from TCRdb's copy, which holds only in-frame ones; the method was immunoSEQ multiplex PCR. The sample includes 110,000 or so clones, roughly 56% of them seen just once. Treatment given: oral pan-JAK inhibitor, 5-10 mg twice daily. Sample: CD4+ T cells sorted from blood, taken at week 24, from a patient treated with tofacitinib. The receptors derive from a human donor with alopecia areata.

This clone appeared a few times. The V call is TRBV6-5, the J call TRBJ1-1; D possibly corresponds to TRBD1 (5 bases). This CDR3 has 16 amino acids. Looked up from germline, CDR1 is MNHEY and CDR2 is SVGAGI. Between the trimmed V and J ends, which lost 2 bases and 1 base, there was a span of 14 bases. In nucleotides, the CDR3 is TGTGCCAGCAGTTACGACGGGGGAAGGCGGAACACTGAAGCTTTCTTT. It specifies CASSYDGGRRNTEAFF.

The rearrangement joins TRBV10-3 to TRBJ1-1, with 7 bases that match TRBD1. This CDR3 is 15 amino acids long. CDR1 and CDR2 from the germline V gene are ENHRY and SYGVKD. V dropped 0 bases and J dropped 0; count of bases not matched to a gene: 1. The CDR3 bases are TGTGCCATCAGTGAGTCGACAGGGATGAACACTGAAGCTTTCTTT. Its translation is CAISESTGMNTEAFF.

In its sample, this clone was seen a few times. The rearrangement uses TRBV4-3 and TRBJ1-2; the D is unclear. Germline V lookup: CDR1 LGHNA, CDR2 YSLEER. The CDR3 totals 15 residues. Trimming removed 0 bases at V and 4 bases at J, with 12 bases between. CDR3 coding DNA: TGCGCCAGCAGCCAAGACTTAAGGGTGGGCTATGGCTACACCTTC. The encoded protein is CASSQDLRVGYGYTF.

This clone was observed a handful of times. The chain employs TRBV2 and TRBJ1-1; D is perhaps TRBD1 (5 bases). CDR3 length: 16 amino acids. Trimming cost V 6 bases and J 0 bases, with 17 bases left between them. Germline CDR1 SNHLY, CDR2 FYNNEI. The chain's CDR3 is CASSLPAGRLNTEAFF. As DNA, the CDR3 is TGTGCCAGCAGCCTCCCGGCAGGGCGCTTGAACACTGAAGCTTTCTTT.

The chain is built from TRBV20-1 and TRBJ2-3, with unresolved D. Trimming removed 5 bases at V and 3 bases at J, with 6 bases between. This CDR3 contains 11 residues. Germline V gives CDR1 DFQATT, CDR2 SNEGSKA (reference sequence). CDR3 sequence: CSAPWTDTQYF. The DNA of the CDR3 is TGCAGTGCTCCCTGGACAGATACGCAGTATTTT.

The chain has TRBV30 and TRBJ1-6; 7 positions match TRBD1. V trimming: 5 bases; J trimming: 0 bases; junction bases outside the gene matches: 7. The CDR3 extends over 16 amino acids. Germline V gives CDR1 GTSNPN, CDR2 SVGIG (reference sequence). The CDR3 bases are TGTGCCTGGTTGACAGGGAGAACCTCCTATAATTCACCCCTCCACTTT. Translated, it gives CAWLTGRTSYNSPLHF.

This clone was recorded a few times. The chain joins TRBV19 to TRBJ1-1; D is possibly TRBD1 (5 bases). V was cut by 2 bases and J by 2 bases, with 21 bases left in between. This CDR3 region has 18 residues. The germline V gene has CDR1 LNHDA and CDR2 SQIVND (reference sequence). The CDR3 reads CASSIRGHSEDTNTEAFF. As DNA, the CDR3 is TGTGCCAGTAGTATACGAGGACACTCCGAGGACACAAACACTGAAGCTTTCTTT.

The chain couples TRBV7-2 to TRBJ1-2, with unresolved D. The germline CDR1 and CDR2 sequences are SGHTA and FQGNSA. This CDR3 has 14 amino acids. V lost 5 bases and J lost 4, with 14 bases in between. In DNA form, the CDR3 reads TGTGCCAGCAGCAAGCCGCCCCATGCCTATGGCTACACCTTC. This codes for CASSKPPHAYGYTF.

This clone was detected only a few times. The chain joins TRBV30 to TRBJ2-5, with 10 bases that match TRBD2. The CDR3 has 17 amino acids. V trimming: 2 bases; J trimming: 4 bases; junction bases outside the gene matches: 13. Germline CDR1 GTSNPN, CDR2 SVGIG (reference sequence). The CDR3 DNA is TGTGCCTGGAGTCTGGGGCTAGCGGGGGCCCTGGGAGAGACCCAGTACTTC. Protein sequence: CAWSLGLAGALGETQYF.

This chain joins TRBV5-1 and TRBJ2-3, with TRBD2 matching 10 bases. CDR3 length equals 15 residues. The germline V gene encodes CDR1 SGHRS and CDR2 YFSETQ. With V trimmed by 6 bases and J by 2 bases, 6 bases remained unmatched. The CDR3 nucleotides read TGCGCCAGCACGTCCGGGACTAGCGTCACAGATACGCAGTATTTT. Protein product: CASTSGTSVTDTQYF.